This record looks at one T cell receptor (beta chain) sequence and its context. Germline V gene sequence: CDR1 MNHNS, CDR2 SASEGT. The CDR3 covers 14 residues. Trimming stripped 6 bases from V and 0 bases from J, with 9 bases between. This sample was taken from a study of cytomegalovirus exposure and HLA in healthy donors. 60 Vbeta and 13 Jbeta primers were used in PCR. Measured with immunoSEQ multiplex PCR; TCRdb has only the in-frame clones, and not every one. In the table there are some 130,000 clones, about 81% of which are singletons. V usage is TRBV6-1 and J usage is TRBJ2-1, with no clear D. What was sequenced was PBMCs. The sequence derives from a woman in her thirties or forties in good health and CMV-seropositive. This CDR3 is CASRNISSYNEQFF. CDR3 DNA sequence: TGTGCCAGCAGGAACATCTCCTCCTACAATGAGCAGTTCTTC.